A single T cell receptor (beta chain) is shown here with its context. Its antigen is undetermined. Sequencing used immunoSEQ multiplex PCR; TCRdb keeps in-frame clones, though not all of them. The top ten hold 3% of the sample, which has almost 75,000 clones, around 81% seen once. The sample is drawn from a study of cytomegalovirus exposure and HLA in healthy donors. Study conclusions and caveats: About 150 TCR beta chains were listed as cytomegalovirus-associated.

V was shortened by 3 bases and J by 2 bases, with 13 bases between the two germline ends. Germline assignment: CDR1 MNHNS and CDR2 SASEGT. The CDR3 consists of 15 residues. The V call is TRBV6-1, the J call TRBJ1-2, with a tentative D call TRBD1 (6 bases). Sequenced sample: PBMCs. The source is a man aged 30 to 39 in good health and CMV-seronegative. This CDR3 reads CASSDFTGPNYGYTF. The DNA of the CDR3 is TGTGCCAGCAGTGACTTCACAGGGCCCAACTATGGCTACACCTTC.